What follows describes a single TCR beta chain. The sample belongs to a study of blood T cells in healthy people across ages. Trimming took off 5 bases at V and 0 bases at J, with 15 bases between the two ends. Germline V gives CDR1 SGHVS, CDR2 FNYEAQ. The CDR3 contains 16 residues. Every donor contributed roughly 10 milliliters of peripheral blood by blood draw. PCR was performed a second time for 7 to 11 cycles using a sample-barcoded 5' primer and a J-beta primer mix. Sequencing of every sample gave 3 million or more CDR3-containing paired-end reads. One entry per CDR3 protein, called by TCRdb with MiXCR from the 5' RACE reads. The sample consists of about 800,000 distinct CDR3 sequences, more than 45% of them appearing once.

The receptor's source is a young man in good health. This chain connects TRBV7-6 to TRBJ2-3; TRBD1 or TRBD2 may be the D gene (5 bases each). Sequenced sample: blood. The CDR3 DNA reads TGTGCCAGCAGCGGTTCCCCCGGGGCTAGCACAGATACGCAGTATTTT. Residues: CASSGSPGASTDTQYF.